The 15 T cell receptor beta chains presented below share a single source sample, sequenced in a study of tumor and adjacent non-tumor tissue in lung cancer. Three rounds of nested PCR, following a modified ARM-PCR protocol, produced the TCRbeta library. In TCRdb, the multiplex PCR reads were re-called with MiXCR into one record per CDR3 protein. The sample lists tens of thousands of distinct CDR3 sequences; about 72% were seen once. The template was RNA from unsorted bulk tissue. The sequencing input was lung tumor tissue. These receptors originate from a man aged 60-69 years with non-small cell lung cancer.

Of note for this clonotype: Possible read error: a much larger clone is one base away. This sequence joins TRBV6-1 and TRBJ1-1; D remains ambiguous. The CDR3 spans 13 residues. Germline assignment: CDR1 MNHNS and CDR2 SASEGT. The CDR3 loop reads CVSSVSANTEAFF. Written as DNA, the CDR3 is TGTGTCAGCAGTGTGTCGGCGAACACTGAAGCTTTCTTT.

A single count supports this clonotype. Sequence at one end of the junction differs from germline and may be a read error. The chain has TRBV5-4 and TRBJ2-5; weak D call: TRBD2 (6 bases). Germline lookup yields CDR1 SGHNT and CDR2 YYREEE (reference sequence). The CDR3 is 13 amino acids. The chain's CDR3 is CVSSLGGNETQYF. CDR3 DNA: TGTGTCAGCAGCTTAGGCGGGAATGAGACCCAGTACTTC.

This clonotype was seen at least ten times. The V and J genes are TRBV4-1 and TRBJ2-2; 9 bases line up with TRBD1. CDR1 and CDR2 (germline): MGHRA, YSYEKL. The V segment lost 7 bases and the J segment 4 bases; nucleotides outside the gene matches: 10. This CDR3 is 16 amino acids long. The CDR3 sequence: CASNTVGQGTTGELFF. Here the CDR3 DNA reads TGCGCCAGCAACACAGTGGGACAGGGTACCACCGGGGAGCTGTTTTTT.

About this clonotype: This may come from a read error, since a much larger clone is one base off. V usage is TRBV20-1 and J usage is TRBJ2-1, with 7 bases identical to TRBD2. The CDR3 consists of 16 residues. Looked up from germline, CDR1 is DFQATT and CDR2 is SNEGSKA (reference sequence). CDR3 DNA sequence: TGCAGTGCTAGAGAAGCGGGAATGAGCTCCTACAGTGAGCAGTTCTTC. It codes for CSAREAGMSSYSEQFF.

This clonotype has at least ten counts. The CDR3 DNA is TGTGCCAGCAGGCGCTTAGCCGGGACAGGTCTATCGGTGAACACTGAAGCTTTCTTT. Protein product: CASRRLAGTGLSVNTEAFF. This chain links TRBV6-5 with TRBJ1-1; TRBD1 agrees at 8 bases. In germline, CDR1 is MNHEY, CDR2 SVGAGI. The CDR3 loop spans 19 amino acids. V was clipped by 6 bases and J by 0 bases; unmatched bases: 18.

Details on this clonotype: This may be a read error: a much more frequent sequence differs by one nucleotide. A read error is likely, as this CDR3 ends without the conserved phenylalanine or tryptophan. V usage is TRBV20-1 and J usage is TRBJ1-2; D might be TRBD1 (6 bases). In germline, CDR1 is DFQATT, CDR2 SNEGSKA (reference sequence). Trimming pared 8 bases from V and 1 base from J, leaving 14 bases between. CDR3 length: 13 residues. The CDR3 protein is CSSRRGGNYGYTY. In nucleotides, the CDR3 is TGCAGTTCCAGGAGAGGGGGTAACTATGGCTACACCTAC.

Many counts were recorded for this clonotype. The V and J genes are TRBV4-1 and TRBJ1-5; D is unresolved. Trimming cost V 0 bases and J 2 bases, with 14 bases left between them. The CDR3 has 17 amino acids. Germline V lookup: CDR1 MGHRA, CDR2 YSYEKL. CDR3 sequence (DNA): TGCGCCAGCAGCCAAGATTTACCCGGTTTGGGCAATCAGCCCCAGCATTTT. Residues: CASSQDLPGLGNQPQHF.

Of note for this clonotype: As the CDR3 is not closed by the conserved phenylalanine or tryptophan, this likely results from a read error. The chain combines TRBV20-1 with TRBJ2-5, with D perhaps TRBD2 (6 bases). CDR1 DFQATT and CDR2 SNEGSKA come from the germline V gene (reference sequence). The CDR3 length is 13 residues. As DNA, the CDR3 is TGCAGTGGTGTGCCGCGGGGTCAAGAAACCCAGTACTTA. Its protein is CSGVPRGQETQYL.

With respect to this clonotype: A junction boundary mismatches the germline segment, possibly from a read error. The chain links TRBV20-1 to TRBJ2-1; 9 nucleotides align to TRBD2. This CDR3 is built from 14 residues. Per germline, CDR1 DFQATT and CDR2 SNEGSKA (reference sequence). The CDR3 reads CSAFNSGGSVEKFF. The CDR3 DNA reads as TGCAGTGCTTTTAATAGCGGGGGTAGTGTTGAGAAGTTCTTC.

The chain has TRBV11-2 and TRBJ2-3, with D possibly called TRBD1 or TRBD2 (5 bases each). From germline, CDR1 is SGHAT and CDR2 FQNNGV. The CDR3 totals 16 residues. This CDR3 is CVNSLDGRGDTDTQYF. CDR3 nucleotide sequence: TGTGTCAACAGCTTGGACGGCCGAGGGGACACAGATACGCAGTATTTT.

In regard to this clonotype: A much larger clone differs from this one at a single base, so this may be a read error. This sequence joins TRBV6-1 and TRBJ2-5, with unresolved D. The CDR3 is 15 residues long. Germline V gene sequence: CDR1 MNHNS, CDR2 SASEGT. The DNA of the CDR3 is TGTGCCAGCGGTGAAGAAGGTCTAGTGGGAGAGACCCAGTACTTC. Amino acid sequence: CASGEEGLVGETQYF.

The rearrangement joins TRBV28 to TRBJ1-5; D not resolved. The CDR3 is made up of 16 amino acids. Germline V CDR1 and CDR2: MDHEN, SYDVKM. The V and J ends lost 1 base and 0 bases respectively, with 10 bases between them. CDR3 sequence reads: CASSLLGVNSNQPQHF. DNA for the CDR3: TGTGCCAGCAGTTTATTGGGAGTTAATAGCAATCAGCCCCAGCATTTT.

A remark on this clonotype: It may be a read error: a sequence one base away is much more abundant. The chain has TRBV12-3 or TRBV12-4 and TRBJ2-7; D is undetermined. The CDR3 sequence is 15 residues long. The CDR3 sequence: CDSSFAVISSYEQYF. In DNA, the CDR3 is TGTGACAGCAGTTTCGCCGTTATCAGCTCCTACGAGCAGTACTTC.

This clonotype was seen more than once but under ten times. A much larger clone differs by one base, so this may be a read error. The chain has TRBV5-6 and TRBJ2-3; 9 bases match TRBD2. This CDR3 region has 16 residues. Losses at the gene ends were 0 bases for V and 4 bases for J; bases not matched to a gene: 6. In germline, CDR1 is SGHDT, CDR2 YYEEEE. As DNA, the CDR3 is TGTGCCAGCAGCTTGGGGGAAGCGGGAGGCGCAGATACGCAGTATTTT. It encodes CASSLGEAGGADTQYF.

The chain joins TRBV6-1 to TRBJ2-5; D uncertain. V was pared by 1 base and J by 5 bases, with 17 bases between. CDR1 MNHNS and CDR2 SASEGT come from the germline V gene. This CDR3 is built from 16 residues. The CDR3 sequence is CASSEGWMAGRETQYF. The CDR3 DNA follows: TGTGCCAGCAGTGAAGGTTGGATGGCAGGAAGGGAGACCCAGTACTTC.